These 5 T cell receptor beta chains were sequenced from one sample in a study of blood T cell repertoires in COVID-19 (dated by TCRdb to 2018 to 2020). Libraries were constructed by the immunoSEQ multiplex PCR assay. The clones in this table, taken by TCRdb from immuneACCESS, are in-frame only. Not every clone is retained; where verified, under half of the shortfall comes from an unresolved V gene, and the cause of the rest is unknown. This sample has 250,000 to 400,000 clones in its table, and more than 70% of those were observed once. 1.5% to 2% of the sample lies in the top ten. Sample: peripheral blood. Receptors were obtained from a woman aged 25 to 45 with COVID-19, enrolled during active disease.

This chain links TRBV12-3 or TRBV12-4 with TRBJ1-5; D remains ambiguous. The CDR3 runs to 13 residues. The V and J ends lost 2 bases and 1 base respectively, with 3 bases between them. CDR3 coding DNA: TGTGCCAGCAGTTTACTAAGCAATCAGCCCCAGCATTTT. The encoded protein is CASSLLSNQPQHF.

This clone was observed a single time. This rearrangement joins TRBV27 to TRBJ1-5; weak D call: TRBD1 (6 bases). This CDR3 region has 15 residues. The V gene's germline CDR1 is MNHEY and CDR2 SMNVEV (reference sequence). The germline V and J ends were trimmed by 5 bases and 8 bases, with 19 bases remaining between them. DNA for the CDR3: TGTGCCAGCAGTACCCTACAGGGCCGAGCGGAGCCCCAGCATTTT. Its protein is CASSTLQGRAEPQHF.

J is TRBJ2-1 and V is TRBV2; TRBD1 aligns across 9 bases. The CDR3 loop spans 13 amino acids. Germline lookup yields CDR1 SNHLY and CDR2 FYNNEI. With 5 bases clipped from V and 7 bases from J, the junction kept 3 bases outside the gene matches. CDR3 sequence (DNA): TGTGCCAGCAGTCCAGGGACAGGGAATGAGCAGTTCTTC. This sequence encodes CASSPGTGNEQFF. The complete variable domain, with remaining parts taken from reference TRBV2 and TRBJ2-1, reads EPEVTQTPSHQVTQMGQEVILRCVPISNHLYFYWYRQILGQKVEFLVSFYNNEISEKSEIFDDQFSVERPDGSNFTLKIRSTKLEDSAMYFCASSPGTGNEQFFGPGTRLTVL.

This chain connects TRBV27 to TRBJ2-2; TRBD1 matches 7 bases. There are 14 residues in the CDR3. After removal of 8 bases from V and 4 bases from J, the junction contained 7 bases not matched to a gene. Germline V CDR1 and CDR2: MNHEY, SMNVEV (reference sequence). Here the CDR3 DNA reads TGTGCCAGCTCCCGAGGGGGCGGCACCGGGGAGCTGTTTTTT. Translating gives CASSRGGGTGELFF.

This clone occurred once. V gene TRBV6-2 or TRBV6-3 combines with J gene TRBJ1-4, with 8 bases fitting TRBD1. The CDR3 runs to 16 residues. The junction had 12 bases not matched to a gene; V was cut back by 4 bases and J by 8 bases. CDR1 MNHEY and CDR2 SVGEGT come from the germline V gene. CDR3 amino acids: CASSSTVGTGGEKLFF. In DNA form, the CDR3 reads TGTGCCAGCAGTTCCACGGTGGGGACAGGCGGCGAAAAACTGTTTTTT.